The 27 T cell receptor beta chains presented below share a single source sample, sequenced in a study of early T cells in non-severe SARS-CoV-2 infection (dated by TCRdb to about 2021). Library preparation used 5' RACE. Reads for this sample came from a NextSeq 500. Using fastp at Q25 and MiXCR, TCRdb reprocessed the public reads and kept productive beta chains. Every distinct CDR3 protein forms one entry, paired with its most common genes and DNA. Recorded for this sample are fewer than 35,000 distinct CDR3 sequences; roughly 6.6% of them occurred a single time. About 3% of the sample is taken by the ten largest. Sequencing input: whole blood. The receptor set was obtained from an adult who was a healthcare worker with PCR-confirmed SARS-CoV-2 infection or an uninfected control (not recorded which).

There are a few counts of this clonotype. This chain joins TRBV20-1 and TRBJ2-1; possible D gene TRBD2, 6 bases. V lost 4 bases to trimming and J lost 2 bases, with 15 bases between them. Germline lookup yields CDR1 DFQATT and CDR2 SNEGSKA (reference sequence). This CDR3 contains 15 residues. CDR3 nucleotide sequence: TGCAGTGCTAATCCCGGGAGAAGCACCTACAATGAGCAGTTCTTC. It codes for CSANPGRSTYNEQFF.

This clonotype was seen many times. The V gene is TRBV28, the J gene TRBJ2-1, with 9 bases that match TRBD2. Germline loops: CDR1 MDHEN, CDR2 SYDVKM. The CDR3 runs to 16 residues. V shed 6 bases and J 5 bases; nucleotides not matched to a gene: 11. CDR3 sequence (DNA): TGTGCCAGCAGCTACGAAGGGACTAGCCTAAACAATGAGCAGTTCTTC. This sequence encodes CASSYEGTSLNNEQFF.

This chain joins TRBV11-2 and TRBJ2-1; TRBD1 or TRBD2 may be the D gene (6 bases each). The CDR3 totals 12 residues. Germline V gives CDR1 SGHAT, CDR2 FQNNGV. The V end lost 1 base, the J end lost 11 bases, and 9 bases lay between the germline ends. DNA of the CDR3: TGTGCCAGCAGCTTAGGGGGGGCTAAGCAGTTCTTC. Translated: CASSLGGAKQFF. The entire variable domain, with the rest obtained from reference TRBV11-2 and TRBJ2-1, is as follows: EAGVAQSPRYKIIEKRQSVAFWCNPISGHATLYWYQQILGQGPKLLIQFQNNGVVDDSQLPKDRFSAERLKGVDSTLKIQPAKLEDSAVYLCASSLGGAKQFFGPGTRLTVL.

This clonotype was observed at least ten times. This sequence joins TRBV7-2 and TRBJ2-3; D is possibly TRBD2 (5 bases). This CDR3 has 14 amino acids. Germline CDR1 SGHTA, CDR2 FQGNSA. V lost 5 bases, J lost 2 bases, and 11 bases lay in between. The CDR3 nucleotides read TGTGCCAGCAGCCCTGGACTTAACACAGATACGCAGTATTTT. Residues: CASSPGLNTDTQYF.

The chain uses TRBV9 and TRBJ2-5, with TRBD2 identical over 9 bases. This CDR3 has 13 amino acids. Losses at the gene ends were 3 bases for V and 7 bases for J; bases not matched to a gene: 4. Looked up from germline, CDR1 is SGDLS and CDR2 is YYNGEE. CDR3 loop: CASSATSGRTQYF. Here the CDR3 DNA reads TGTGCCAGCAGCGCGACTAGCGGTAGGACCCAGTACTTC.

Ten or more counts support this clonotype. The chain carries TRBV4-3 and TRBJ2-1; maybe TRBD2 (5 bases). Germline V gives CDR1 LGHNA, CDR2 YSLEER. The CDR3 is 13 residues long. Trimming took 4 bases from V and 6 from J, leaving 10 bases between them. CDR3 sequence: CASSRSVGNEQFF. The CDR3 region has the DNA TGCGCCAGCAGCCGTAGCGTAGGCAATGAGCAGTTCTTC.

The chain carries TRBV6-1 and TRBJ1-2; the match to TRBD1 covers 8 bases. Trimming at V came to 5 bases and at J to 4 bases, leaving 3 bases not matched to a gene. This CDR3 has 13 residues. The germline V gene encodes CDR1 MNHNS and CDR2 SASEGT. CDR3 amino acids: CASSPGQVYGYTF. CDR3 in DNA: TGTGCCAGCAGTCCGGGACAGGTCTATGGCTACACCTTC.

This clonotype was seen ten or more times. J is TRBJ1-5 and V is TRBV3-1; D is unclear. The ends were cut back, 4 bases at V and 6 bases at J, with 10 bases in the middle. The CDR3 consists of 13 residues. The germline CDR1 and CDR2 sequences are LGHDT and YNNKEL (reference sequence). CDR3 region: CASSPSPGQPQHF. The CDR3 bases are TGTGCCAGCAGCCCGTCCCCAGGTCAGCCCCAGCATTTT.

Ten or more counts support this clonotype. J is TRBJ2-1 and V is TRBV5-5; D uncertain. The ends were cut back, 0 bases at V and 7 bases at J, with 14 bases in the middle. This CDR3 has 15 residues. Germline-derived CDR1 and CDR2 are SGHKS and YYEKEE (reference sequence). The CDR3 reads CASSLDGPPLNEQFF. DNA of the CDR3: TGTGCCAGCAGCTTGGATGGACCCCCTCTTAATGAGCAGTTCTTC.

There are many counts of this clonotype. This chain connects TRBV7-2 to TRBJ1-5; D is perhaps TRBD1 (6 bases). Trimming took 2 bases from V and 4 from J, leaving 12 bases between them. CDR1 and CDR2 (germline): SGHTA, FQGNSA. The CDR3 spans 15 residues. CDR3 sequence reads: CASSLQTGSNQPQHF. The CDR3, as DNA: TGTGCCAGCAGCTTACAAACAGGGTCGAATCAGCCCCAGCATTTT. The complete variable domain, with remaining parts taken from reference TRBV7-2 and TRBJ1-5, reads GAGVSQSPSNKVTEKGKDVELRCDPISGHTALYWYRQSLGQGLEFLIYFQGNSAPDKSGLPSDRFSAERTGGSVSTLTIQRTQQEDSAVYLCASSLQTGSNQPQHFGDGTRLSIL.

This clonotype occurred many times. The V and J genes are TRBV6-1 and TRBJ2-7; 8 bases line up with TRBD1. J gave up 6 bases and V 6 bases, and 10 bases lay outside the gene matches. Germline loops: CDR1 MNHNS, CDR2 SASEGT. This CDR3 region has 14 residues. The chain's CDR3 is CASSLRGQGGEQYF. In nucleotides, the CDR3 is TGTGCCAGCAGCTTACGAGGACAGGGTGGCGAGCAGTACTTC.

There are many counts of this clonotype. The CDR3 is CASSLANFGLAGVIPYEQYF. CDR3 nucleotide sequence: TGCGCCAGCAGCTTGGCCAATTTCGGCCTAGCGGGAGTAATCCCCTACGAGCAGTACTTC. The chain recombines TRBV5-1 with TRBJ2-7; 10 positions agree with TRBD2. The CDR3 sequence is 20 residues long. Trimming removed 0 bases from V and 2 bases from J; junction bases left unmatched: 17. Germline assignment: CDR1 SGHRS and CDR2 YFSETQ.

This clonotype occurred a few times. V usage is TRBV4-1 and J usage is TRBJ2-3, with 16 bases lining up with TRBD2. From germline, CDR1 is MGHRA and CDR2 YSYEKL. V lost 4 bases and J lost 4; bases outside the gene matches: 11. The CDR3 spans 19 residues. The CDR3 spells CASSLPGTSGRANPDTQYF. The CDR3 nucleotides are TGCGCCAGCAGCCTCCCCGGGACTAGCGGGAGGGCTAACCCAGATACGCAGTATTTT.

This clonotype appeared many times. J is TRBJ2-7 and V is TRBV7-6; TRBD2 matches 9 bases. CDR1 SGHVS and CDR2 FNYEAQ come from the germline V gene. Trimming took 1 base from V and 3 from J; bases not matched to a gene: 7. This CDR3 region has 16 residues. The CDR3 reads CASSLEFAGGFYEQYF. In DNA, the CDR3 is TGTGCCAGCAGCTTAGAATTTGCGGGAGGGTTCTACGAGCAGTACTTC.

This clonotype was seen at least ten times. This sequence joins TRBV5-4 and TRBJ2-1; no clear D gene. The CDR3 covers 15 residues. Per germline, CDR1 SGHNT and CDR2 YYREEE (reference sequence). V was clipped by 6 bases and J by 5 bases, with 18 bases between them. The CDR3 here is CASTLSATSNNEQFF. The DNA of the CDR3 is TGTGCCAGCACCCTCTCGGCCACCTCGAACAATGAGCAGTTCTTC.

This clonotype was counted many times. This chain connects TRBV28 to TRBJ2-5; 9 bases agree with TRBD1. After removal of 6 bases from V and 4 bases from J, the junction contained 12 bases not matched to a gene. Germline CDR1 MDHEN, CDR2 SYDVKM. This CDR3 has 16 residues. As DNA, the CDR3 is TGTGCCAGCAGCCCCTTCGGGGACAGGGACAGAGAGACCCAGTACTTC. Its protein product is CASSPFGDRDRETQYF.

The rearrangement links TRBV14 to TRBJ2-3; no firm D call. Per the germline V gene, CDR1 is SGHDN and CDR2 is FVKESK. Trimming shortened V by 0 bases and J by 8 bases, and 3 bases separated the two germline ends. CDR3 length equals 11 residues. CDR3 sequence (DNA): TGTGCCAGCAGCCAAGATGGTACGCAGTATTTT. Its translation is CASSQDGTQYF. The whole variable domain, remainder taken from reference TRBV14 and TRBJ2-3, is EAGVTQFPSHSVIEKGQTVTLRCDPISGHDNLYWYRRVMGKEIKFLLHFVKESKQDESGMPNNRFLAERTGGTYSTLKVQPAELEDSGVYFCASSQDGTQYFGPGTRLTVL.

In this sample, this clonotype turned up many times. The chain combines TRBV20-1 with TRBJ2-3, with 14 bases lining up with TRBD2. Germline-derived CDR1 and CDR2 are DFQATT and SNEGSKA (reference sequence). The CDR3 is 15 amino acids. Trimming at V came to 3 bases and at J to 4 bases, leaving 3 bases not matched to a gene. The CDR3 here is CSASRTSGRSDTQYF. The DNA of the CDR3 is TGCAGTGCTAGCCGGACTAGCGGGAGGTCAGATACGCAGTATTTT.

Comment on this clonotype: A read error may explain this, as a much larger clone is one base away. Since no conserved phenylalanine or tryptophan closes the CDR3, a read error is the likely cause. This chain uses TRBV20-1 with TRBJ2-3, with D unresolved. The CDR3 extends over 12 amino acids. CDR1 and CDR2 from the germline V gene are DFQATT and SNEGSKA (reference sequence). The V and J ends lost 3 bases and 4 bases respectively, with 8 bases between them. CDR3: CSARGPSDTQYS. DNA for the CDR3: TGCAGTGCTAGGGGTCCGTCAGATACGCAGTATTCT.

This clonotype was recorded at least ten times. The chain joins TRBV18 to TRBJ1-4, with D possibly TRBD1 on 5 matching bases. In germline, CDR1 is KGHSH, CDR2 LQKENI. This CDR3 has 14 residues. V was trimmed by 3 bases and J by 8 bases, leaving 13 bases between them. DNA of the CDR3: TGTGCCAGCTCACCCTTGGCCGGGGGGGAAAAACTGTTTTTT. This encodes CASSPLAGGEKLFF.

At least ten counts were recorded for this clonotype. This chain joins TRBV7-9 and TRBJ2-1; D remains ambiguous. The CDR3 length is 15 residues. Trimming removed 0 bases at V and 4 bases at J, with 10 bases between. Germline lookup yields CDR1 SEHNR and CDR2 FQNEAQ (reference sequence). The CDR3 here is CASSLAGTQYNEQFF. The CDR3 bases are TGTGCCAGCAGCTTAGCGGGAACCCAGTACAATGAGCAGTTCTTC.

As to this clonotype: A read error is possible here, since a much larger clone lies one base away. The CDR3, as DNA: TGTACCAGCAGTTTTAGGGATTCAATAGACGCTGAAGCTTTCTTT. Translating gives CTSSFRDSIDAEAFF. V gene TRBV12-3 or TRBV12-4 combines with J gene TRBJ1-1; D gene unclear. CDR3 length equals 15 residues.

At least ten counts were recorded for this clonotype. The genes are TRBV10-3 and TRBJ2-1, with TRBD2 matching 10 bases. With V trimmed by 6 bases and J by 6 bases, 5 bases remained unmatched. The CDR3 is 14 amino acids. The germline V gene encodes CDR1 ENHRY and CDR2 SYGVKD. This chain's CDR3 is CAIRWASGSNEQFF. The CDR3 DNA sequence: TGTGCCATCAGGTGGGCTAGCGGGAGCAATGAGCAGTTCTTC.

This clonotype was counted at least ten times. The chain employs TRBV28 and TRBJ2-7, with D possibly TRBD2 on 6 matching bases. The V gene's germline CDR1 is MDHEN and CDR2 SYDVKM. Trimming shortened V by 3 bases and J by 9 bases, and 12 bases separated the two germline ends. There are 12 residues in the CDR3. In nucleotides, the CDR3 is TGTGCCAGCAGTTTTCCGGGAGCTGCGCAGTACTTC. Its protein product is CASSFPGAAQYF.

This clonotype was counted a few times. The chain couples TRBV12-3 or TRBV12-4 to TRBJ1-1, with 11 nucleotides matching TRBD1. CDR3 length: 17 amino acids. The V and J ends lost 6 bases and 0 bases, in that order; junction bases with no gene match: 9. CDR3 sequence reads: CASSPRTGGLLNTEAFF. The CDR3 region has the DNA TGTGCCAGCAGCCCTAGGACAGGGGGCCTGTTGAACACTGAAGCTTTCTTT.

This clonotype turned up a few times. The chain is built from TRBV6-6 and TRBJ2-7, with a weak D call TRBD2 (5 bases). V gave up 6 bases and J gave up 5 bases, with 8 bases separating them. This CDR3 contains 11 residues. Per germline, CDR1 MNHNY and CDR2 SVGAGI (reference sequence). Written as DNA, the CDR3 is TGTGCCAGCAGCACCGGGGACGAGCAGTACTTC. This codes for CASSTGDEQYF.

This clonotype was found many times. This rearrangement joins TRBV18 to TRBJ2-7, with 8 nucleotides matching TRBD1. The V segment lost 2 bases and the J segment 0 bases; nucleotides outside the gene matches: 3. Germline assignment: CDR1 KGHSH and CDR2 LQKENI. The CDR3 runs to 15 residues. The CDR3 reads CASSPRQGASYEQYF. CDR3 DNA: TGTGCCAGCTCACCAAGGCAGGGGGCCTCCTACGAGCAGTACTTC.